The rows below give T cell receptor beta chains drawn from one sample of a study of blood T cell repertoires in COVID-19. Clones were sequenced by immunoSEQ multiplex PCR, and TCRdb holds only the in-frame ones, with some missing. Of a few hundred thousand clones listed, 80% to 90% were seen once; the top ten hold about 7%. Sequencing was done on a sample of PBMCs or T cells enriched from blood (not recorded which). These receptors all stem from a woman aged 45-65 years who had been exposed to COVID-19. CDR3s include the opening cysteine and the closing phenylalanine or tryptophan. Fields, in order: V gene, clone size, J gene, D gene, CDR3 protein, CDR3 DNA. The D gene is left open where the match is weak. Clone size, where shown, is once, few, many, or a class for clones that have expanded.

v_gene: TRBV5-8
abundance: .
j_gene: TRBJ2-7
d_gene: .
CDR3aa: CASVRRGTGYEQYF
CDR3nt: TGTGCCAGCGTCCGAAGGGGGACCGGCTACGAGCAGTACTTC

v_gene: TRBV29-1
abundance: .
j_gene: TRBJ1-1
d_gene: TRBD1
CDR3aa: CSVRDRPPNTEAFF
CDR3nt: TGCAGCGTTCGGGACAGGCCACCGAACACTGAAGCTTTCTTT

v_gene: TRBV5-1
abundance: .
j_gene: TRBJ2-2
d_gene: .
CDR3aa: CASSLAGKDTGELFF
CDR3nt: TGCGCCAGCAGCTTGGCAGGGAAGGACACCGGGGAGCTGTTTTTT

v_gene: TRBV2
abundance: .
j_gene: TRBJ2-7
d_gene: TRBD2
CDR3aa: CASSGAERGEQYF
CDR3nt: TGTGCCAGCAGTGGAGCCGAGCGGGGCGAGCAGTACTTC

v_gene: TRBV5-6
abundance: .
j_gene: TRBJ1-1
d_gene: .
CDR3aa: CASSFVRAADTEAFF
CDR3nt: TGTGCCAGCAGCTTTGTGAGGGCGGCGGACACTGAAGCTTTCTTT

v_gene: TRBV19
abundance: .
j_gene: TRBJ1-6
d_gene: TRBD1
CDR3aa: CASSIGDRVNSPLHF
CDR3nt: TGTGCCAGTAGTATCGGTGACAGGGTTAATTCACCCCTCCACTTT

v_gene: TRBV5-4
abundance: .
j_gene: TRBJ1-5
d_gene: TRBD1
CDR3aa: CASSSDRGLSQPQHF
CDR3nt: TGTGCCAGCAGCTCGGACAGGGGGCTTAGTCAGCCCCAGCATTTT

v_gene: TRBV5-1
abundance: .
j_gene: TRBJ1-1
d_gene: .
CDR3aa: CASSTGQIMNTEAFF
CDR3nt: TGCGCCAGCAGCACCGGACAGATAATGAACACTGAAGCTTTCTTT

v_gene: TRBV12-5
abundance: .
j_gene: TRBJ2-2
d_gene: TRBD1
CDR3aa: CASGRGTGNTGELFF
CDR3nt: TGTGCTAGTGGACGGGGGACAGGGAACACCGGGGAGCTGTTTTTT

v_gene: TRBV29-1
abundance: .
j_gene: TRBJ1-2
d_gene: .
CDR3aa: CSVAVSNYGYTF
CDR3nt: TGCAGCGTGGCAGTTTCTAACTATGGCTACACCTTC

v_gene: TRBV18
abundance: .
j_gene: TRBJ1-1
d_gene: TRBD1
CDR3aa: CASSRGQPGDTEAFF
CDR3nt: TGTGCCAGCTCACGGGGACAGCCCGGGGACACTGAAGCTTTCTTT

v_gene: TRBV6-1
abundance: .
j_gene: TRBJ1-2
d_gene: .
CDR3aa: CASSEGSSSLNGYTF
CDR3nt: TGTGCCAGCAGTGAAGGGAGCTCGTCCCTGAATGGCTACACCTTC

v_gene: TRBV5-1
abundance: .
j_gene: TRBJ1-2
d_gene: .
CDR3aa: CASSIDTDYGYTF
CDR3nt: TGCGCCAGCAGCATTGACACGGACTATGGCTACACCTTC

v_gene: TRBV10-2
abundance: .
j_gene: TRBJ1-2
d_gene: TRBD1
CDR3aa: CASSDTGTGSNYGYTF
CDR3nt: TGCGCCAGCAGTGATACCGGGACAGGGTCTAACTATGGCTACACCTTC

v_gene: TRBV11-2
abundance: .
j_gene: TRBJ1-4
d_gene: TRBD1
CDR3aa: CASSLGTGSSNEKLFF
CDR3nt: TGTGCCAGCAGCTTAGGGACAGGGTCCTCAAATGAAAAACTGTTTTTT

v_gene: TRBV6-5
abundance: .
j_gene: TRBJ1-2
d_gene: TRBD1
CDR3aa: CASSLLRTGVIGYTF
CDR3nt: TGTGCCAGCAGTCTTCTCCGGACAGGGGTTATTGGCTACACCTTC

v_gene: TRBV7-8
abundance: many
j_gene: TRBJ1-1
d_gene: .
CDR3aa: CASSPLGRNTEAFF
CDR3nt: TGTGCCAGCAGCCCTTTGGGGCGTAACACTGAAGCTTTCTTT

v_gene: TRBV5-5
abundance: .
j_gene: TRBJ1-6
d_gene: .
CDR3aa: CASSLEGNSPLHF
CDR3nt: TGTGCCAGCAGCTTGGAGGGGAATTCACCCCTCCACTTT